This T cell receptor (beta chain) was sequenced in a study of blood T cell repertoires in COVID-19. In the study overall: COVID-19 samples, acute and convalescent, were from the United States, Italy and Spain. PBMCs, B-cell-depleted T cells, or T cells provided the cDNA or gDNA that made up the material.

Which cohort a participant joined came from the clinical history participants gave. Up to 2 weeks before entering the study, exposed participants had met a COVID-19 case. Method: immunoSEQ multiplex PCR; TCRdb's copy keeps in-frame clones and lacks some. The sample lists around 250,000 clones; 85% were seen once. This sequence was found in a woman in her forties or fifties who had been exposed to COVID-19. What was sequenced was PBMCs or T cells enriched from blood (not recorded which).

The CDR3 loop reads CASSLSLPINGNTIYF. For the CDR3, the DNA is TGTGCCAGCAGTTTGTCTCTACCAATCAACGGAAACACCATATATTTT. The J gene is TRBJ1-3, the V gene TRBV27; D remains unclear. V was pared by 3 bases and J by 4 bases, with 16 bases between. The CDR3 length is 16 residues. Germline lookup yields CDR1 MNHEY and CDR2 SMNVEV (reference sequence).